This TCR beta chain was recovered during a study of CD8 T cells in ankylosing spondylitis. Notes on the study in general: Researchers reportedly found disease-linked clones significantly enriched in matched ankylosing spondylitis synovial fluid. The study identified a TCR beta motif of seven or eight highly homologous variants that appeared characteristic of ankylosing spondylitis blood. Certain motif variants had earlier appeared in reactive arthritis synovial fluid and blood.

Libraries for TCR beta were made by quantitative 5'-RACE with molecular barcodes. In TCRdb, the 5' RACE reads were re-called with MiXCR into one record per CDR3 protein. The data show approximately 540,000 distinct CDR3 sequences, about 12% seen once. Turning to this clonotype: As yet, its antigen is unknown.

CDR3 length equals 15 residues. Germline V CDR1 and CDR2: SGHAT, FQNNGV. With 2 bases removed from V and 10 bases from J, the gap between germline ends came to 15 bases. The source is a male donor with ankylosing spondylitis. The chain couples TRBV11-2 to TRBJ1-6, with D uncertain. The sequencing input was blood, either unsorted or a sorted T cell fraction (not recorded which). CDR3: CASSLRAIAQSPLHF. CDR3 coding DNA: TGTGCCAGCAGCTTACGTGCGATAGCCCAATCACCCCTCCACTTT.